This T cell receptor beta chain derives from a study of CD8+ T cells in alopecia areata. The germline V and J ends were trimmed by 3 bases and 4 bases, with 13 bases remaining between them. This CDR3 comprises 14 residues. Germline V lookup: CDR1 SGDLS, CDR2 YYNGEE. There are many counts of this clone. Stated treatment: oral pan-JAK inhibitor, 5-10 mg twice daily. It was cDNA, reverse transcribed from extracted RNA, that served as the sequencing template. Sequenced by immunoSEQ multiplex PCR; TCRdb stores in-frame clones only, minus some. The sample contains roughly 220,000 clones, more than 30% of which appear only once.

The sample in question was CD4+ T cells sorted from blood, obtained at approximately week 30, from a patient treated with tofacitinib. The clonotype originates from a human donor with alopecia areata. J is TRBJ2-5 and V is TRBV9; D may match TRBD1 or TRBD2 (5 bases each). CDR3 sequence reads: CASSGGDLRETQYF. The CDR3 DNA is TGTGCCAGCAGCGGAGGGGACCTCCGAGAGACCCAGTACTTC.